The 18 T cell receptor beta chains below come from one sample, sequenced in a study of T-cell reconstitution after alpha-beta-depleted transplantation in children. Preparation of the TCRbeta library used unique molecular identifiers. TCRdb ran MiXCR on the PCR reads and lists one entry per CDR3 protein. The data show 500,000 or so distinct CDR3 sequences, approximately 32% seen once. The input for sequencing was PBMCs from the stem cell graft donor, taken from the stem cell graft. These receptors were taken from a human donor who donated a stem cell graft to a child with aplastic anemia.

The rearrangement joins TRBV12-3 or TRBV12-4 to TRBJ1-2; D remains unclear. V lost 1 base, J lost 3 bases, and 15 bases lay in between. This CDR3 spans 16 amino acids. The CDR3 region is CASSLDYADNHYGYTF. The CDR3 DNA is TGTGCCAGCAGTTTAGACTACGCGGATAACCACTATGGCTACACCTTC.

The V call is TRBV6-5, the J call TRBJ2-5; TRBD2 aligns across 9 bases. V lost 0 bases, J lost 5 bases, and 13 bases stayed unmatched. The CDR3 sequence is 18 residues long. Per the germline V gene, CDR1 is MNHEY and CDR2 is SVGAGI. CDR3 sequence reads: CASSYSFPGTSLAETQYF. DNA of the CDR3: TGTGCCAGCAGTTACTCGTTTCCCGGGACTAGCCTTGCGGAGACCCAGTACTTC.

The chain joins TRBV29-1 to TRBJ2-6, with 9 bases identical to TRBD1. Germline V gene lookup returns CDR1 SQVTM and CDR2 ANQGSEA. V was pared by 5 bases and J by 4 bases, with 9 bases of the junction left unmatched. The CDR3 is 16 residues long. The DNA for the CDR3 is TGCAGCGTTAAGCCGGGACAGGGAACAGGGGCCAACGTCCTGACTTTC. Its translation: CSVKPGQGTGANVLTF.

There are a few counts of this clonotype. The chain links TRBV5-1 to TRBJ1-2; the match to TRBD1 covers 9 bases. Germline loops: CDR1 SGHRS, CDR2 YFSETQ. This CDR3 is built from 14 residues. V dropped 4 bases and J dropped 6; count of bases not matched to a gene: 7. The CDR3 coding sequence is TGCGCCAGCAGCCCCGACAGGGGGTTAGATGGCTACACCTTC. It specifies CASSPDRGLDGYTF.

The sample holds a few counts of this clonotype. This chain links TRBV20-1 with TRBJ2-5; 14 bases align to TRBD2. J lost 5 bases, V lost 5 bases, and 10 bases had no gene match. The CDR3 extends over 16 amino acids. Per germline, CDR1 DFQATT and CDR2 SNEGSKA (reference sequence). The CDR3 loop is CSAPSTSGRALETQYF. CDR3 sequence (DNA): TGCAGTGCTCCTTCGACTAGCGGGAGGGCGCTGGAGACCCAGTACTTC.

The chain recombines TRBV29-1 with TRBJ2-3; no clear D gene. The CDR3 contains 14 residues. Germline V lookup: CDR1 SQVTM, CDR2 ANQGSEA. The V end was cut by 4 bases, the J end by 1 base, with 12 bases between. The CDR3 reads CSVVYRWGTDTQYF. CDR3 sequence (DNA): TGCAGCGTTGTATACCGGTGGGGCACAGATACGCAGTATTTT.

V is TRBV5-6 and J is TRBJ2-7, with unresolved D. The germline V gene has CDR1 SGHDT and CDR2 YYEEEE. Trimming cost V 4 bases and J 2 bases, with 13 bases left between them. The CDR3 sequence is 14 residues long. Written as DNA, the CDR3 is TGTGCCAGCAGCGTCGGAGAATCAACCTACGAGCAGTACGTC. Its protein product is CASSVGESTYEQYV.

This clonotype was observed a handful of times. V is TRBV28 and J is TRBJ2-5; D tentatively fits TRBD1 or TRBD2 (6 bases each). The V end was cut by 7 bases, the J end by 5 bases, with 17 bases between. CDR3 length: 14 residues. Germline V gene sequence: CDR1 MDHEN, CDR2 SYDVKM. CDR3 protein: CASTPEGGWETQYF. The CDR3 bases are TGTGCCAGCACCCCTGAGGGGGGATGGGAGACCCAGTACTTC.

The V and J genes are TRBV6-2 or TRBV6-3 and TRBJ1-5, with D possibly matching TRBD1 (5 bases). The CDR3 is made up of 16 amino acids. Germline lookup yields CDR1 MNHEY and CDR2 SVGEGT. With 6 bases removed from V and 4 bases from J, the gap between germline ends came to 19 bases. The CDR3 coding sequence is TGTGCCAGCAGCTCCCAAGCGAGGGGCCGGAATCAGCCCCAGCATTTT. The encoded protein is CASSSQARGRNQPQHF.

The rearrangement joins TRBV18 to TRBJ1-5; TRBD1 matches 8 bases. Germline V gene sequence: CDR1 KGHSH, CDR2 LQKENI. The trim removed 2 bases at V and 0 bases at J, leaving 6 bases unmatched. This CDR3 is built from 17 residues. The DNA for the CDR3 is TGTGCCAGCTCACCAAAGGGACAGGTTGATAGCAATCAGCCCCAGCATTTT. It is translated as CASSPKGQVDSNQPQHF.

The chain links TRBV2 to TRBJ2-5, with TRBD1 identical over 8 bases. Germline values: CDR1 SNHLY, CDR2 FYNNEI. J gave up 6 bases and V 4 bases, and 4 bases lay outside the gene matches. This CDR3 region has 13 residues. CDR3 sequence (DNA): TGTGCCAGCAGTGGAGACAGGGGAAAGACCCAGTACTTC. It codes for CASSGDRGKTQYF.

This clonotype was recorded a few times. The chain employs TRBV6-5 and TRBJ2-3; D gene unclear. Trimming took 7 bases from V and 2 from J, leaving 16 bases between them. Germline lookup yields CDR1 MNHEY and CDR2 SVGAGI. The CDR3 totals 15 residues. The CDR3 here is CASTLQRRSTDTQYF. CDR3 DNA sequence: TGTGCCAGCACCTTACAAAGGCGGTCCACAGATACGCAGTATTTT.

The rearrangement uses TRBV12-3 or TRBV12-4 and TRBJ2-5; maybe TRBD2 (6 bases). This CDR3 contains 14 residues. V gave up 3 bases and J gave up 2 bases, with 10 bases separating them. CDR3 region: CASSFGGPQETQYF. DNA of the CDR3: TGTGCCAGCAGTTTTGGAGGGCCACAAGAGACCCAGTACTTC.

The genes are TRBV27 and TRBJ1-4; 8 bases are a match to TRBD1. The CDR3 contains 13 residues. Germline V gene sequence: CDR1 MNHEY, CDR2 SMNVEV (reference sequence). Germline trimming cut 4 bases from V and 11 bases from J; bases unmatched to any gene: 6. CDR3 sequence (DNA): TGTGCCAGCAGTTCCGGGACAGGATACAAACTGTTTTTT. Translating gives CASSSGTGYKLFF.

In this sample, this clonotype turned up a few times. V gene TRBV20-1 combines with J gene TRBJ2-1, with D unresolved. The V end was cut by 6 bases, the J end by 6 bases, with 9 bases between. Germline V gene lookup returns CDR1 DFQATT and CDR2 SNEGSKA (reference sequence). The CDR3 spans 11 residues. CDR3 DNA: TGCAGTGCCTTAAGGGTCAATGAGCAGTTCTTC. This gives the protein CSALRVNEQFF.

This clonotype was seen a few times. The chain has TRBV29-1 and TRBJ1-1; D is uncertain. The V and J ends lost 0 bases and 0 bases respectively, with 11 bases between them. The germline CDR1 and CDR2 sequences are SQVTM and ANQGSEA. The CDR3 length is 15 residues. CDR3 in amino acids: CSVEEGSQVNTEAFF. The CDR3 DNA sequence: TGCAGCGTTGAAGAGGGTAGCCAAGTGAACACTGAAGCTTTCTTT. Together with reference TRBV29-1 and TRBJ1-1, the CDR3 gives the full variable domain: SAVISQKPSRDICQRGTSLTIQCQVDSQVTMMFWYRQQPGQSLTLIATANQGSEATYESGFVIDKFPISRPNLTFSTLTVSNMSPEDSSIYLCSVEEGSQVNTEAFFGQGTRLTVV.

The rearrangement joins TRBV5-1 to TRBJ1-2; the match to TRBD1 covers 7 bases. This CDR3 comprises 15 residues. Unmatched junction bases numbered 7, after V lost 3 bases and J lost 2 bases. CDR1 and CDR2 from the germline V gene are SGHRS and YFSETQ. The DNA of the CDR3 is TGCGCCAGCAGCTGGGTCGGGACAGTAAACTATGGCTACACCTTC. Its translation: CASSWVGTVNYGYTF.

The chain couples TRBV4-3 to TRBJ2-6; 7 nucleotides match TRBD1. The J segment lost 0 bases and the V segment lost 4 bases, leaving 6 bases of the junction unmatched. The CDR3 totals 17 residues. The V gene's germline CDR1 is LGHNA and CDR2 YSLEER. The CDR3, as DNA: TGCGCCAGCAGCCCTGAGACAGGGCTCTCTGGGGCCAACGTCCTGACTTTC. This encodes CASSPETGLSGANVLTF.